The clone carrying this T cell receptor beta chain was counted between two and nine times. A much larger clone is a single base away; this may be a read error. From 350 to 500 ng of RNA, a library with molecular barcoded alpha/delta and beta/gamma adaptors was made. One entry per CDR3 protein, called by TCRdb with MiXCR from the reads. The data hold tens of thousands of distinct CDR3 sequences, with about 14% observed a single time. The data stem from a study of read filtering for tumor transcriptome and immune sequencing. On the study more broadly: Among patients, some 17 were male and approximately 15 female, aged about 45 to 80 (mean roughly 64). By R-ISS, stages I, II and III held roughly 8, 15 and 7 patients.

Germline CDR1 MDHEN, CDR2 SYDVKM. The CDR3 loop spans 11 amino acids. This TCR was sampled from a donor aged 40 or over with multiple myeloma. V is TRBV28 and J is TRBJ2-2, with a possible D match to TRBD2 (6 bases). Sequenced sample: a population of CD138-negative cells sorted from bone marrow. For the CDR3, the DNA is TGTGCCAGCAGAAACACCGGGGGGCTGTTTTTT. Translated: CASRNTGGLFF. The full variable domain, its missing parts supplied by reference TRBV28 and TRBJ2-2, is DVKVTQSSRYLVKRTGEKVFLECVQDMDHENMFWYRQDPGLGLRLIYFSYDVKMKEKGDIPEGYSVSREKKERFSLILESASTNQTSMYLCASRNTGGLFFGEGSRLTVL.